The sample holds one count of the clone carrying this TCR beta chain. Antigen: not known. Germline assignment: CDR1 SGDLS and CDR2 YYNGEE. This CDR3 spans 13 amino acids. V lost 7 bases and J lost 2, with 9 bases in between. Deep-level running was used for the assay. Generated by immunoSEQ multiplex PCR, the TCRdb table keeps only in-frame clones and is missing some. The top ten clones hold 0.13% of a sample with 2 million to 2.5 million clones, around 95% of them seen once. Donors had no recently reported acute infections or vaccinations and were HIV-negative. This record belongs to a study of shared clonotypes between healthy human individuals. General study findings and limits: Non-shared clonotypes had lower generation probabilities than clonotypes shared by all four sorted-subset donors.

The chain joins TRBV9 to TRBJ1-4; D is undetermined. The sequence was collected from a man aged 18 to 30 in good health. The specimen sequenced was naive CD4+ T cells sorted from blood. As to subset: CD45RA+ positively selected. The CDR3: CASQRSTNEKLFF. The CDR3 coding sequence is TGTGCCAGCCAGAGATCGACTAATGAAAAACTGTTTTTT.